The T cell receptor beta chain described here comes from a study of blood T cell repertoires in COVID-19. Participants were aged about 18 to 89 years from roughly 25 US areas. Trimming cost V 4 bases and J 0 bases; bases outside gene matches: 2. The germline CDR1 and CDR2 sequences are SGHTA and FQGTGA. The CDR3 has 15 amino acids. Study processing details: Amplification of reference gene primers provided the estimated nucleated cell counts. Sequenced by immunoSEQ multiplex PCR; TCRdb stores in-frame clones only, minus some. The D gene and trimming were derived from the DNA, and the V and J assignments and clone size from that table. The data contain fewer than 350,000 clones, about nine tenths of them singletons.

This chain links TRBV7-3 with TRBJ2-1; 8 nucleotides agree with TRBD2. The specimen sequenced was PBMCs or T cells enriched from blood (not recorded which). The sequence was obtained from a woman in her 40s who had recovered from COVID-19. The DNA for the CDR3 is TGTGCCAGCAGCTCTCTAGCGGGCTCCTACAATGAGCAGTTCTTC. As protein: CASSSLAGSYNEQFF.